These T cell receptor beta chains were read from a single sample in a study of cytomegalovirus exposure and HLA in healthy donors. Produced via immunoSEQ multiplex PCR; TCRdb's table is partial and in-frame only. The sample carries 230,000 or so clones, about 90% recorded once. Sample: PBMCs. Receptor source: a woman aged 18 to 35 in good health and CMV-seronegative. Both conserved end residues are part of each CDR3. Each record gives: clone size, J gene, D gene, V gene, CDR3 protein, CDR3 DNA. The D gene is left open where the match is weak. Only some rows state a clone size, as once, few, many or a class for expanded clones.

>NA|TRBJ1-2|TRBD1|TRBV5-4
CASSLGQGVYGYTF
TGTGCCAGCAGCTTGGGTCAGGGGGTCTATGGCTACACCTTC
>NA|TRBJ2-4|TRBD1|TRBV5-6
CASSEQTAPGGRNIQYF
TGTGCCAGCAGCGAACAAACAGCCCCAGGGGGCAGGAACATTCAGTACTTC
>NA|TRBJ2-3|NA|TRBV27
CASTSLVSGIDISTDTQYF
TGTGCCAGCACCTCTCTGGTTAGCGGAATAGACATTAGCACAGATACGCAGTATTTT
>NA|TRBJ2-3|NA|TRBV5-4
CASSLVYSDTQYF
TGTGCCAGCAGCTTGGTTTATTCGGATACGCAGTATTTT
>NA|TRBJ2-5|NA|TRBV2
CASGRGAGTQYF
TGTGCCAGCGGTCGGGGAGCGGGGACCCAGTACTTC
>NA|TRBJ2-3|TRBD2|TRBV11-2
CASSRGTSGTDTQYF
TGTGCCAGCAGCCGCGGGACTAGCGGGACAGATACGCAGTATTTT
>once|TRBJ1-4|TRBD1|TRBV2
CASSQGTGTNEKLFF
TGTGCCAGCAGCCAAGGGACAGGAACTAATGAAAAACTGTTTTTT
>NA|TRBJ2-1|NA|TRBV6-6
CASSPGTSGEQFF
TGTGCCAGCAGCCCCGGGACTTCTGGAGAGCAGTTCTTC
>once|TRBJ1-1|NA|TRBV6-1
CASREGGTEAFF
TGTGCCAGCAGGGAGGGTGGAACTGAAGCTTTCTTT
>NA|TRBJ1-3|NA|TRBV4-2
CASSQGHLQGTGNTIYF
TGTGCCAGCAGCCAAGGGCACTTACAGGGAACCGGAAACACCATATATTTT
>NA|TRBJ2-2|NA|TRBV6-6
CASRSQNTGELFF
TGTGCTAGCAGATCACAGAACACCGGGGAGCTGTTTTTT